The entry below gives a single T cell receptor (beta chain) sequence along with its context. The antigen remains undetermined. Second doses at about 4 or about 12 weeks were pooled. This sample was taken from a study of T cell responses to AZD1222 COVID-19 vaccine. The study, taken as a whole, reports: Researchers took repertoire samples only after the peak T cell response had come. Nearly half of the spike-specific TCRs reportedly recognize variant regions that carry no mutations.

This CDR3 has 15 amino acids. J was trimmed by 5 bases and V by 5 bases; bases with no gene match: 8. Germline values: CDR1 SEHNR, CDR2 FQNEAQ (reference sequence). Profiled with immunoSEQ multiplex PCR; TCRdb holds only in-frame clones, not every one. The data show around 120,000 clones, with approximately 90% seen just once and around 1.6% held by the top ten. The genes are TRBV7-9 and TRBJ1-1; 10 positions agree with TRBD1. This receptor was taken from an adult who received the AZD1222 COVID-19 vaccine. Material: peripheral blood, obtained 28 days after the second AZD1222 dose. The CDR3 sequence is CASSAQGTGDTEAFF. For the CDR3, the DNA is TGTGCCAGCAGCGCCCAAGGGACAGGGGATACTGAAGCTTTCTTT.